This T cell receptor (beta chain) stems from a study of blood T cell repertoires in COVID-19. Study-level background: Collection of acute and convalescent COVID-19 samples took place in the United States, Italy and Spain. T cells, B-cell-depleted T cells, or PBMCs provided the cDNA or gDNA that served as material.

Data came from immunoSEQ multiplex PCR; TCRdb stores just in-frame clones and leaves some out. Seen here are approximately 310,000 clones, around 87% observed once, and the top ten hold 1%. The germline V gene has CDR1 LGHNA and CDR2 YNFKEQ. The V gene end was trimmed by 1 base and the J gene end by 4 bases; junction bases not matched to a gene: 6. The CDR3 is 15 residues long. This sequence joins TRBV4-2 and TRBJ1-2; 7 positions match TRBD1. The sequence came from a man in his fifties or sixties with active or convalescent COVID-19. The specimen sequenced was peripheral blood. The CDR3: CASSQGQGVGYGYTF. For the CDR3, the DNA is TGTGCCAGCAGCCAAGGACAGGGAGTTGGCTATGGCTACACCTTC.